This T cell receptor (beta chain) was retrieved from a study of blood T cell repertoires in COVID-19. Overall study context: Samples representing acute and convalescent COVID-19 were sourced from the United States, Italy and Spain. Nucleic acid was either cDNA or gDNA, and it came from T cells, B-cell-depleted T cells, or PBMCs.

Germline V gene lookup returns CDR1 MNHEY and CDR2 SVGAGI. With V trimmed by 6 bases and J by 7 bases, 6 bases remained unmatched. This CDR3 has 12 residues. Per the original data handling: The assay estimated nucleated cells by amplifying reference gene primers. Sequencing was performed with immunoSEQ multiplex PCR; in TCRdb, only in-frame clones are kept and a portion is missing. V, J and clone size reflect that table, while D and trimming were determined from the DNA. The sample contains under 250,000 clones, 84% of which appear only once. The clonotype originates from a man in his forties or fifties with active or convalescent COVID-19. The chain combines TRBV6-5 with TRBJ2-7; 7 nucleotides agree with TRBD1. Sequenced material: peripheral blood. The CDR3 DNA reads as TGTGCCAGCAGGATGGGACAGCGGGAGCAGTACTTC. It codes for CASRMGQREQYF.